These 27 T cell receptor beta chains share one sample of origin, sequenced in a study of identifying expanded T cells in peripheral blood. Here immunoSEQ multiplex PCR was the method, and the copy in TCRdb shows in-frame clones only, minus some. The sample holds around 85,000 clones, approximately 91% seen once. The specimen was blood. These receptor sequences come from a person aged 18 to 70 in good health.

The V gene is TRBV28, the J gene TRBJ2-6; D unclear. The germline V gene encodes CDR1 MDHEN and CDR2 SYDVKM. The CDR3 totals 13 residues. Trimming removed 6 bases from V and 12 bases from J, with 15 bases in between. CDR3: CASSFLDRPVLTF. The CDR3 DNA reads as TGTGCCAGCAGCTTTTTGGATCGCCCCGTCCTGACTTTC.

The CDR3 reads CAISETSGELFF. The CDR3 DNA sequence: TGTGCCATCAGTGAGACTAGCGGGGAGCTGTTTTTT. The V call is TRBV10-3, the J call TRBJ2-2; D may be TRBD2 (5 bases). Trimming removed 2 bases from V and 7 bases from J, with 5 bases in between. The CDR3 spans 12 residues. Germline CDR1 ENHRY, CDR2 SYGVKD.

The rearrangement joins TRBV27 to TRBJ1-5; D possibly corresponds to TRBD1 (6 bases). There are 13 residues in the CDR3. The germline V and J ends were trimmed by 2 bases and 5 bases, with 7 bases remaining between them. CDR1 is MNHEY, CDR2 SMNVEV, per germline (reference sequence). Written as DNA, the CDR3 is TGTGCCAGCAGTTTACAGGGGCATCAGCCCCAGCATTTT. Its translation: CASSLQGHQPQHF.

J is TRBJ2-1 and V is TRBV9; 9 bases are shared with TRBD2. The ends lost 3 bases at V and 8 bases at J; junction bases unmatched: 6. Germline values: CDR1 SGDLS, CDR2 YYNGEE. CDR3 length equals 14 residues. The chain's CDR3 is CASSASGTVDEQFF. CDR3 DNA: TGTGCCAGCAGCGCTAGCGGGACAGTCGATGAGCAGTTCTTC.

The J gene is TRBJ1-2, the V gene TRBV29-1; maybe TRBD1 (5 bases). V shed 1 base and J shed 4 bases, with 7 bases lying between them. This CDR3 contains 12 residues. Germline CDR1 reads SQVTM; CDR2 reads ANQGSEA. In DNA form, the CDR3 reads TGCAGCGTTGAAGTGGACACCTATGGCTACACCTTC. Its protein is CSVEVDTYGYTF.

In this sample, this clone turned up once. This chain links TRBV6-5 with TRBJ1-5; no reliable D call. In germline, CDR1 is MNHEY, CDR2 SVGAGI. This CDR3 has 15 amino acids. Trimming pared 5 bases from V and 4 bases from J, leaving 15 bases between. CDR3 DNA sequence: TGTGCCAGCAGTCGGGAGGGTAGAGCGAATCAGCCCCAGCATTTT. Translated, it gives CASSREGRANQPQHF.

The CDR3, as DNA: TGTGCCAGCAGCTCGGGACAGGGTCGGACAGATACGCAGTATTTT. This translates into CASSSGQGRTDTQYF. J is TRBJ2-3 and V is TRBV7-9; TRBD1 matches 9 bases. Germline CDR1 SEHNR, CDR2 FQNEAQ (reference sequence). This CDR3 is 15 amino acids long. Germline trimming cut 4 bases from V and 3 bases from J; bases unmatched to any gene: 5.

Comments on this clone: Germline and junction disagree at one end, which may indicate a read error. V gene TRBV7-3 combines with J gene TRBJ2-1, with D tentatively TRBD2 (6 bases). The CDR3 has 14 amino acids. Germline CDR1 is SGHTA and CDR2 is FQGTGA. In DNA, the CDR3 is TGTGCCGGCAGCTTAGGGTCGTGGGGAGGTGAGCAGTTCTTC. Protein sequence: CAGSLGSWGGEQFF.

This chain links TRBV4-3 with TRBJ1-2; D unresolved. This CDR3 spans 15 amino acids. Germline values: CDR1 LGHNA, CDR2 YSLEER. V was trimmed by 0 bases and J by 3 bases, leaving 11 bases between them. The CDR3 region is CASSQDRRRDYGYTF. Here the CDR3 DNA reads TGCGCCAGCAGCCAAGACCGTAGGCGAGACTATGGCTACACCTTC.

The V and J genes are TRBV15 and TRBJ1-1; 7 positions match TRBD1. The ends lost 3 bases at V and 5 bases at J; junction bases unmatched: 9. CDR1 and CDR2 from the germline V gene are LNHNV and YYDKDF (reference sequence). The CDR3 spans 15 residues. The CDR3 here is CATSSSTGPSTEAFF. The CDR3 DNA is TGTGCCACCAGCAGCTCGACAGGGCCGAGTACTGAAGCTTTCTTT.

This chain connects TRBV5-4 to TRBJ2-7, with D perhaps given as TRBD1 or TRBD2 (6 bases each). V gave up 0 bases and J gave up 5 bases, with 9 bases separating them. The CDR3 consists of 13 residues. Germline V gene data show CDR1 as SGHNT and CDR2 as YYREEE (reference sequence). The CDR3 is CASSLAGEDEQYF. DNA for the CDR3: TGTGCCAGCAGCTTGGCAGGGGAGGACGAGCAGTACTTC.

The rearrangement uses TRBV27 and TRBJ1-6; D is perhaps TRBD1 (5 bases). There are 14 residues in the CDR3. V dropped 8 bases and J dropped 7 bases, with 15 bases sitting between them. CDR1 MNHEY and CDR2 SMNVEV come from the germline V gene (reference sequence). CDR3 protein: CASPARRGNSPLHF. The CDR3 region has the DNA TGTGCCAGCCCCGCAAGGCGGGGGAATTCACCCCTCCACTTT.

The chain recombines TRBV29-1 with TRBJ1-2, with 7 nucleotides matching TRBD1. The CDR3 has 14 amino acids. V shed 5 bases and J 8 bases; nucleotides not matched to a gene: 14. CDR1 and CDR2 (germline): SQVTM, ANQGSEA. Here the CDR3 reads CSVTAGDRVGGYTF. In DNA, the CDR3 is TGCAGCGTTACAGCCGGAGACAGGGTGGGCGGCTACACCTTC.

This chain connects TRBV10-2 to TRBJ2-1; D tentatively reads TRBD1 or TRBD2 (5 bases each). The CDR3 consists of 14 residues. Trimming shortened V by 8 bases and J by 0 bases, and 11 bases separated the two germline ends. Germline CDR1 is WSHSY and CDR2 is SAAADI. CDR3 region: CASCRGLSYNEQFF. Here the CDR3 DNA reads TGCGCCAGCTGCCGGGGCCTCTCCTACAATGAGCAGTTCTTC.

V is TRBV28 and J is TRBJ2-4; perhaps D is TRBD1 or TRBD2 (6 bases each). The CDR3 length is 14 residues. CDR1 and CDR2 (germline): MDHEN, SYDVKM. Trimming took 4 bases from V and 8 from J, leaving 15 bases between them. The CDR3 DNA sequence: TGTGCCAGCAGTTCCCCGAGGGGGGTCGACATTCAGTACTTC. This gives the protein CASSSPRGVDIQYF.

V gene TRBV6-5 combines with J gene TRBJ2-2; weak D call: TRBD2 (5 bases). The CDR3 loop spans 12 amino acids. V lost 6 bases, J lost 4 bases, and 6 bases lay in between. Per germline, CDR1 MNHEY and CDR2 SVGAGI. CDR3 amino acids: CASREATGELFF. The CDR3 region has the DNA TGTGCCAGCAGGGAGGCCACCGGGGAGCTGTTTTTT.

This chain links TRBV21-1 with TRBJ2-1; no DNA check was done on the table's D call, TRBD2. TRBV21-1 is a pseudogene locus. The length of the CDR3 is 16 residues. CDR3 in DNA: TGTGCCAGCAGCAACAGGGAGCGGGAGAGGTACAATGAGCAGTTCTTC. Translated, it gives CASSNRERERYNEQFF.

This clone has just a few counts. In DNA, the CDR3 is TGTGCCAGCAGCTTGGGGGGCTCTGGGGCCAACGTCCTGACTTTC. This gives the protein CASSLGGSGANVLTF. The gene calls are TRBV5-4 and TRBJ2-6, with D uncertain. CDR3 size: 15 residues. V gave up 0 bases and J gave up 0 bases, with 4 bases separating them. Germline lookup yields CDR1 SGHNT and CDR2 YYREEE (reference sequence).

V gene TRBV9 combines with J gene TRBJ2-5; D could derive from TRBD1 or TRBD2 (5 bases each). Trimming pared 5 bases from V and 4 bases from J, leaving 18 bases between. The CDR3 runs 15 residues. Germline CDR1 and CDR2: SGDLS and YYNGEE. The CDR3 sequence is CASSAYRGRPETQYF. The DNA for the CDR3 is TGTGCCAGCAGTGCATATCGGGGACGCCCAGAGACCCAGTACTTC.

The V and J genes are TRBV6-6 and TRBJ1-2; no definite D call. The CDR3 contains 12 residues. The germline V gene encodes CDR1 MNHNY and CDR2 SVGAGI (reference sequence). V shed 4 bases and J shed 6 bases, with 9 bases lying between them. In DNA, the CDR3 is TGTGCCAGCAGTTCAGGTCCTGATGGCTACACCTTC. Its protein is CASSSGPDGYTF.

This rearrangement joins TRBV6-4 to TRBJ1-2; tentative D call: TRBD1 (5 bases). This CDR3 is built from 13 residues. Germline assignment: CDR1 MRHNA and CDR2 SNTAGT. Between the trimmed V and J ends, which lost 3 bases and 8 bases, there was a span of 13 bases. The CDR3 DNA reads as TGTGCCAGCAGTGAGACAGCAGAAGGGGGCTACACCTTC. Its translation is CASSETAEGGYTF.

Written as DNA, the CDR3 is TGTGCCACCAGGGGGTCACAGGTGAACCAGTACTTC. It encodes CATRGSQVNQYF. The chain is built from TRBV15 and TRBJ2-5; a weak D match, TRBD1 (5 bases). The V and J ends lost 6 bases and 10 bases respectively, with 15 bases between them. Germline CDR1 is LNHNV and CDR2 is YYDKDF (reference sequence). The CDR3 consists of 12 residues.

The V gene is TRBV11-2, the J gene TRBJ1-4; no clear D gene. This CDR3 comprises 14 residues. With 10 bases removed from V and 4 bases from J, the gap between germline ends came to 16 bases. Germline V lookup: CDR1 SGHAT, CDR2 FQNNGV. The CDR3 region is CATRPPGHNEKLFF. The DNA for the CDR3 is TGTGCCACCCGACCCCCGGGCCATAATGAAAAACTGTTTTTT.

V is TRBV29-1 and J is TRBJ1-2, with 7 bases identical to TRBD1. Looked up from germline, CDR1 is SQVTM and CDR2 is ANQGSEA. The junction had 5 bases not matched to a gene; V was cut back by 2 bases and J by 5 bases. There are 13 residues in the CDR3. The DNA for the CDR3 is TGCAGCGTTGAAACAGGGGCGGGTTATGGCTACACCTTC. It is translated as CSVETGAGYGYTF.

The chain employs TRBV5-4 and TRBJ2-3, with 9 bases identical to TRBD1. The V segment lost 3 bases and the J segment 7 bases; nucleotides outside the gene matches: 9. Germline CDR1 is SGHNT and CDR2 is YYREEE (reference sequence). CDR3 length: 15 residues. Written as DNA, the CDR3 is TGTGCCAGCAGCTCCGGGACAGGGACTCTCAATACGCAGTATTTT. Amino acid sequence: CASSSGTGTLNTQYF.

This chain links TRBV4-3 with TRBJ2-1; 13 bases line up with TRBD2. Per the germline V gene, CDR1 is LGHNA and CDR2 is YSLEER. Trimming removed 1 base from V and 4 bases from J; junction bases left unmatched: 7. The CDR3 sequence is 18 residues long. The CDR3: CASSQALPGLAGYNEQFF. The DNA of the CDR3 is TGCGCCAGCAGCCAAGCTCTGCCGGGACTAGCGGGATACAATGAGCAGTTCTTC.

The V call is TRBV7-2, the J call TRBJ2-1; the match to TRBD2 covers 9 bases. Per the germline V gene, CDR1 is SGHTA and CDR2 is FQGNSA. V was clipped by 5 bases and J by 8 bases; unmatched bases: 7. This CDR3 comprises 14 residues. The DNA for the CDR3 is TGTGCCAGCAGCCCGGGACTAGCCCGCTATGAGCAGTTCTTC. It is translated as CASSPGLARYEQFF.